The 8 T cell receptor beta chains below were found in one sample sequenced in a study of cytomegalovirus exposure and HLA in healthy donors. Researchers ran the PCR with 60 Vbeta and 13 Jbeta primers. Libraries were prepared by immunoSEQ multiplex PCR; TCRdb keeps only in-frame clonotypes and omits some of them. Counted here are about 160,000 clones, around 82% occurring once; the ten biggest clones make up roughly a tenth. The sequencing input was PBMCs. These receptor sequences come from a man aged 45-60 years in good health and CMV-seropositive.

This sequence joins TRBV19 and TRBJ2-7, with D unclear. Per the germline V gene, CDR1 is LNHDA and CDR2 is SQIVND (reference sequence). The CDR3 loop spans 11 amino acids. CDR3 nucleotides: TGTGCTTGTGGCGGCTCCTACGAGCAGTACTTC. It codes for CACGGSYEQYF.

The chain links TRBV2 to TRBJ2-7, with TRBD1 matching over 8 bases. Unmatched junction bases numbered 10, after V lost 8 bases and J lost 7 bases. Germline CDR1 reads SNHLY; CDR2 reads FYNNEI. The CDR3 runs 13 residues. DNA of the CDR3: TGTGCCAGCGCACAGGGGGGTACTCTTGAGCAGTACTTC. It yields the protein CASAQGGTLEQYF.

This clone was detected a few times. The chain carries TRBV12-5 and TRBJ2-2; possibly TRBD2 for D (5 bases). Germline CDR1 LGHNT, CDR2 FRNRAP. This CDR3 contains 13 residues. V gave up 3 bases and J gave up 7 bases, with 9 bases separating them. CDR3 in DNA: TGTGCTAGTGGTTTAGAGGGTAGCGGGGAGCTGTTTTTT. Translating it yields CASGLEGSGELFF.

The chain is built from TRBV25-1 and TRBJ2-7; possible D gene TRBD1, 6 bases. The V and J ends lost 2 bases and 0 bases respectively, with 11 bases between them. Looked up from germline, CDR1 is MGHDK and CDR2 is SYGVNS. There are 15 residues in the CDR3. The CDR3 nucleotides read TGTGCCAGCAGTGAAACAGGGTATAGCTCCTACGAGCAGTACTTC. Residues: CASSETGYSSYEQYF.

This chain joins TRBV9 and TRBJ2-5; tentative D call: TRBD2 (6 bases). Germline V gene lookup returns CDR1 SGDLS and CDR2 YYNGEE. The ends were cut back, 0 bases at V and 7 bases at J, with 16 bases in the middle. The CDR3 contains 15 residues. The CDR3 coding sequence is TGTGCCAGCAGCGTAGTGGCCCAAGGGACTGTGACCCAGTACTTC. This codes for CASSVVAQGTVTQYF.

The CDR3 spells CSAGQGEQPQHF. CDR3 nucleotides: TGCAGCGCCGGACAGGGCGAACAGCCCCAGCATTTT. The rearrangement uses TRBV29-1 and TRBJ1-5; 8 bases line up with TRBD1. The V segment lost 7 bases and the J segment 7 bases; nucleotides outside the gene matches: 6. This CDR3 contains 12 residues. The V gene's germline CDR1 is SQVTM and CDR2 ANQGSEA.

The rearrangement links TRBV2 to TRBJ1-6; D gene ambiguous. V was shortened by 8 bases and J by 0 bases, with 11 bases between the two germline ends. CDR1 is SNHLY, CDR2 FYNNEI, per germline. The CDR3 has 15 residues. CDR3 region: CASVRESSYNSPLHF. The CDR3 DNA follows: TGTGCCAGCGTTAGGGAGAGCTCCTATAATTCACCCCTCCACTTT. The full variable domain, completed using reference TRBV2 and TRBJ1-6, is EPEVTQTPSHQVTQMGQEVILRCVPISNHLYFYWYRQILGQKVEFLVSFYNNEISEKSEIFDDQFSVERPDGSNFTLKIRSTKLEDSAMYFCASVRESSYNSPLHFGNGTRLTVT.

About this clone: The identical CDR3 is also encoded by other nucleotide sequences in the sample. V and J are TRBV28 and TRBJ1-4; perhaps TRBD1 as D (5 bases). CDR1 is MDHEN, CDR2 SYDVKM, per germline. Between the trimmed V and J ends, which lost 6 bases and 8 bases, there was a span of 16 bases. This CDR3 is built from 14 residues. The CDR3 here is CASSESGRGEKLFF. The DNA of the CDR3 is TGTGCCAGCAGCGAGTCAGGGAGGGGCGAAAAACTGTTTTTT.